These 23 T cell receptor beta chains originate from one sample sequenced in a study of blood T cell repertoires in COVID-19. Assay used: immunoSEQ multiplex PCR; TCRdb lists only in-frame clones, some missing. The repertoire holds some 150,000 clones, with approximately 87% as singletons. What was sequenced was peripheral blood. The receptors were gathered from a woman aged 45-59 years with active or convalescent COVID-19.

CDR3 protein: CASSDQPQHF. In nucleotides, the CDR3 is TGCGCCAGCTCTGATCAGCCCCAGCATTTT. The genes are TRBV10-1 and TRBJ1-5; D unclear. Trimming pared 8 bases from V and 5 bases from J, leaving 4 bases between. Germline-derived CDR1 and CDR2 are WNHNN and SYGVQD (reference sequence). The CDR3 has 10 amino acids.

The V gene is TRBV27, the J gene TRBJ2-3; 11 bases align to TRBD2. Looked up from germline, CDR1 is MNHEY and CDR2 is SMNVEV (reference sequence). The CDR3 runs to 16 residues. J lost 2 bases, V lost 7 bases, and 8 bases had no gene match. The CDR3 region is CASTTTSGRFTDTQYF. The CDR3 DNA follows: TGTGCCAGCACCACCACTAGCGGGAGATTCACAGATACGCAGTATTTT.

This clone has more than one count but fewer than ten. This chain joins TRBV6-5 and TRBJ1-1, with 7 bases that match TRBD1. Losses at the gene ends were 5 bases for V and 4 bases for J; bases not matched to a gene: 10. Per germline, CDR1 MNHEY and CDR2 SVGAGI. This CDR3 is built from 15 residues. The CDR3 DNA reads as TGTGCCAGCAGTATGGGGACAGACGGGAGCACTGAAGCTTTCTTT. The encoded protein is CASSMGTDGSTEAFF.

The chain combines TRBV28 with TRBJ1-2, with 9 bases that match TRBD1. Losses at the gene ends were 1 base for V and 6 bases for J; bases not matched to a gene: 6. Germline CDR1 is MDHEN and CDR2 is SYDVKM. CDR3 length equals 15 residues. The CDR3 nucleotides read TGTGCCAGCAGTTTATCGGACAGGGGAGGAGATGGCTACACCTTC. Translated, it gives CASSLSDRGGDGYTF.

This clone was seen a handful of times. This sequence joins TRBV5-8 and TRBJ1-2; possibly TRBD1 for D (5 bases). V was cut by 0 bases and J by 6 bases, with 12 bases left in between. Germline V gives CDR1 SGHTS, CDR2 YDEGEE. CDR3 length equals 14 residues. In DNA form, the CDR3 reads TGTGCCAGCAGCTTGGAGGTCCAGGGCAATGGCTACACCTTC. As protein: CASSLEVQGNGYTF.

This chain connects TRBV28 to TRBJ2-1; TRBD2 agrees at 8 bases. CDR1 is MDHEN, CDR2 SYDVKM, per germline. The CDR3 has 15 residues. V was pared by 6 bases and J by 0 bases, with 4 bases of the junction left unmatched. The CDR3 sequence: CASSTSGSSYNEQFF. Written as DNA, the CDR3 is TGTGCCAGCAGCACAAGCGGGAGCTCCTACAATGAGCAGTTCTTC.

This chain joins TRBV14 and TRBJ2-3, with 8 bases matching TRBD1. CDR3 length equals 13 residues. In germline, CDR1 is SGHDN, CDR2 FVKESK. V lost 1 base to trimming and J lost 6 bases; unmatched junction nucleotides: 0. CDR3: CASSQGTGDTQYF. The CDR3 region has the DNA TGTGCCAGCAGCCAAGGGACAGGGGATACGCAGTATTTT.

The chain combines TRBV6-2 or TRBV6-3 with TRBJ1-5; TRBD1 matches 10 bases. Trimming cost V 5 bases and J 3 bases; bases outside gene matches: 7. The germline CDR1 and CDR2 sequences are MNHEY and SVGEGT. This CDR3 comprises 16 residues. CDR3 sequence reads: CASSHRDRGPNQPQHF. The CDR3 nucleotides are TGTGCCAGCAGTCATCGGGACAGGGGACCCAATCAGCCCCAGCATTTT.

V usage is TRBV10-3 and J usage is TRBJ1-1, with TRBD1 matching 7 bases. The ends lost 10 bases at V and 0 bases at J; junction bases unmatched: 5. Germline lookup yields CDR1 ENHRY and CDR2 SYGVKD. The CDR3 is 13 residues long. CDR3 nucleotides: TGTGCCACCAGACAGGGCATGAACACTGAAGCTTTCTTT. This gives the protein CATRQGMNTEAFF.

The gene calls are TRBV27 and TRBJ1-1, with D perhaps TRBD1 (6 bases). Trimming removed 6 bases from V and 4 bases from J, with 21 bases in between. CDR3 size: 16 residues. CDR1 and CDR2 (germline): MNHEY, SMNVEV (reference sequence). Here the CDR3 reads CASRELQGFRGTEAFF. The CDR3 region has the DNA TGTGCCAGCAGGGAACTACAGGGATTCAGGGGCACTGAAGCTTTCTTT.

This clone occurred a few times. The rearrangement joins TRBV7-9 to TRBJ1-3; 7 nucleotides line up with TRBD1. V was clipped by 0 bases and J by 0 bases; unmatched bases: 11. Germline V CDR1 and CDR2: SEHNR, FQNEAQ (reference sequence). CDR3 length: 19 residues. The CDR3 nucleotides read TGTGCCAGCAGCTTAGCCCTGATGGGCAGGGACAGCTCTGGAAACACCATATATTTT. This codes for CASSLALMGRDSSGNTIYF. The variable domain in full, completed from reference TRBV7-9 and TRBJ1-3, reads DTGVSQNPRHKITKRGQNVTFRCDPISEHNRLYWYRQTLGQGPEFLTYFQNEAQLEKSRLLSDRFSAERPKGSFSTLEIQRTEQGDSAMYLCASSLALMGRDSSGNTIYFGEGSWLTVV.

The gene calls are TRBV2 and TRBJ2-1, with 7 bases aligning to TRBD1. The CDR3 runs to 15 residues. J lost 3 bases, V lost 7 bases, and 9 bases had no gene match. Per the germline V gene, CDR1 is SNHLY and CDR2 is FYNNEI. As DNA, the CDR3 is TGTGCCAGCAAAAACACAGGGGACGTCTACAATGAGCAGTTCTTC. Translation gives CASKNTGDVYNEQFF.

This chain joins TRBV6-2 or TRBV6-3 and TRBJ2-2, with D possibly TRBD2 on 6 matching bases. CDR3 length: 14 residues. The V end lost 6 bases, the J end lost 4 bases, and 12 bases lay between the germline ends. The V gene's germline CDR1 is MNHEY and CDR2 SVGEGT. The CDR3 coding sequence is TGTGCCAGCAGCGTCCATAGCGGCACCGGGGAGCTGTTTTTT. It yields the protein CASSVHSGTGELFF.

Details on this clone: The identical CDR3 is also encoded by other nucleotide sequences in the sample. The CDR3 DNA reads as TGTGCCAGCAGCGCCACTAGCGGGGGAATCCAAGAGACCCAGTACTTC. This translates into CASSATSGGIQETQYF. V and J are TRBV9 and TRBJ2-5; 11 nucleotides align to TRBD2. With 3 bases clipped from V and 1 base from J, the junction kept 5 bases outside the gene matches. The CDR3 loop spans 16 amino acids. CDR1 is SGDLS, CDR2 YYNGEE, per germline. The variable domain in full, completed from reference TRBV9 and TRBJ2-5, reads DSGVTQTPKHLITATGQRVTLRCSPRSGDLSVYWYQQSLDQGLQFLIQYYNGEERAKGNILERFSAQQFPDLHSELNLSSLELGDSALYFCASSATSGGIQETQYFGPGTRLLVL.

This clone was counted once. This chain connects TRBV6-2 or TRBV6-3 to TRBJ1-1; D possibly corresponds to TRBD1 (6 bases). The V gene lost 4 bases and the J gene lost 3 bases, with 18 bases spanning the gap. The CDR3 consists of 16 residues. CDR1 is MNHEY, CDR2 SVGEGT, per germline. The CDR3 spells CASSFGPRTVYTEAFF. CDR3 coding DNA: TGTGCCAGCAGTTTCGGGCCTAGGACAGTATACACTGAAGCTTTCTTT.

The chain recombines TRBV11-3 with TRBJ2-5; weak D call: TRBD2 (5 bases). Trimming removed 2 bases at V and 3 bases at J, with 10 bases between. The CDR3 runs to 14 residues. Germline values: CDR1 SGHNT, CDR2 YENEEA. The CDR3: CASSLKDGKETQYF. The CDR3 nucleotides read TGTGCCAGCAGCTTAAAGGACGGGAAAGAGACCCAGTACTTC.

The chain combines TRBV27 with TRBJ1-5; 10 bases are a match to TRBD1. CDR1 MNHEY and CDR2 SMNVEV come from the germline V gene (reference sequence). The junction had 7 bases not matched to a gene; V was cut back by 6 bases and J by 8 bases. The length of the CDR3 is 14 residues. The CDR3 is CASSLDRGSEPQHF. CDR3 coding DNA: TGTGCCAGCAGCCTGGACAGGGGGTCGGAGCCCCAGCATTTT.

The chain combines TRBV6-2 or TRBV6-3 with TRBJ2-1; 10 bases are a match to TRBD2. V was clipped by 6 bases and J by 4 bases; unmatched bases: 9. The CDR3 runs 16 residues. From germline, CDR1 is MNHEY and CDR2 SVGEGT. CDR3 nucleotide sequence: TGTGCCAGCAGCCGACCGGGACTAGCGACGTACAATGAGCAGTTCTTC. Protein: CASSRPGLATYNEQFF.

The chain links TRBV6-5 to TRBJ2-7, with D possibly matching TRBD1 (5 bases). Germline CDR1 reads MNHEY; CDR2 reads SVGAGI. This CDR3 is built from 11 residues. Between the trimmed V and J ends, which lost 9 bases and 5 bases, there was a span of 11 bases. CDR3 DNA: TGTGCCAGTCAAAGGGGCAACGAGCAGTACTTC. The encoded protein is CASQRGNEQYF.

The chain has TRBV3-1 (or the pseudogene TRBV3-2) and TRBJ2-7; 11 bases align to TRBD2. The V gene's germline CDR1 is LGHDT and CDR2 YNNKEL (reference sequence). The CDR3 totals 17 residues. V shed 4 bases and J 6 bases; nucleotides not matched to a gene: 14. Here the CDR3 reads CASSRLRTSGSQVEQYF. The CDR3, as DNA: TGTGCCAGCAGCCGTTTAAGAACTAGCGGGAGTCAAGTCGAGCAGTACTTC.

The J gene is TRBJ2-7, the V gene TRBV7-2, with D perhaps matching TRBD2 (5 bases). The ends were cut back, 5 bases at V and 0 bases at J, with 11 bases in the middle. CDR3 length: 14 amino acids. Germline V gene sequence: CDR1 SGHTA, CDR2 FQGNSA. The chain's CDR3 is CASSPRTFSYEQYF. The CDR3 nucleotides are TGTGCCAGCAGCCCCAGGACTTTCTCCTACGAGCAGTACTTC.

This clone came up once. The rearrangement links TRBV7-8 to TRBJ1-5; D not resolved. The V end lost 1 base, the J end lost 9 bases, and 13 bases lay between the germline ends. The germline V gene has CDR1 SGHVS and CDR2 FQNEAQ. The CDR3 covers 14 residues. The CDR3 DNA is TGTGCCAGCAGCTTAGGCTCCGGCCGGGGGCCCCAGCATTTT. Residues: CASSLGSGRGPQHF.

The rearrangement joins TRBV27 to TRBJ2-7; 7 bases are shared with TRBD1. The V gene end was trimmed by 5 bases and the J gene end by 7 bases; junction bases not matched to a gene: 8. The CDR3 spans 13 residues. CDR1 is MNHEY, CDR2 SMNVEV, per germline (reference sequence). CDR3 nucleotide sequence: TGTGCCAGCAGTCCAGGGGGTTTGCGGGAGCAGTACTTC. Protein product: CASSPGGLREQYF.